The next 24 T cell receptor beta chains were all read from a single sample in a study of T cell repertoires in aging, cancer and after chemotherapy. A mixed TRB-A/B primer pool amplified rearranged TRB by multiplex touch-down PCR. A single record per CDR3 protein comes from TCRdb applying MiXCR to the multiplex PCR reads. The sample consists of 4,300 or so distinct CDR3 sequences, 27% of them appearing once. Peripheral blood genomic DNA, not sorted cells or RNA, was the template. What was sequenced was blood. These receptors were taken from a human donor with a blood cancer.

The gene calls are TRBV11-2 and TRBJ2-1; 9 bases match TRBD1. The length of the CDR3 is 16 residues. The V gene end was trimmed by 5 bases and the J gene end by 5 bases; junction bases not matched to a gene: 10. Germline assignment: CDR1 SGHAT and CDR2 FQNNGV. Written as DNA, the CDR3 is TGTGCCAGCAGCGGCCAGGGACAGGGCCTAAACAATGAGCAGTTCTTC. This translates into CASSGQGQGLNNEQFF.

The rearrangement joins TRBV29-1 to TRBJ1-1, with TRBD1 matching 7 bases. Germline trimming cut 6 bases from V and 1 base from J; bases unmatched to any gene: 5. Germline CDR1 SQVTM, CDR2 ANQGSEA. The CDR3 runs to 13 residues. CDR3 in DNA: TGCAGCGTCGCGGGACAGACGAACACTGAAGCTTTCTTT. This sequence encodes CSVAGQTNTEAFF.

This clonotype has more than one count but fewer than ten. The chain has TRBV5-5 and TRBJ1-1; 7 bases match TRBD1. CDR1 SGHKS and CDR2 YYEKEE come from the germline V gene (reference sequence). The CDR3 spans 14 residues. V gave up 2 bases and J gave up 2 bases; unmatched junction bases: 3. DNA of the CDR3: TGTGCCAGCAGCTTCGGGACAGTAAACACTGAAGCTTTCTTT. Residues: CASSFGTVNTEAFF.

This chain connects TRBV19 to TRBJ1-5; 9 bases agree with TRBD1. The CDR3 length is 15 residues. Germline trimming cut 7 bases from V and 3 bases from J; bases unmatched to any gene: 7. CDR1 and CDR2 (germline): LNHDA, SQIVND (reference sequence). The CDR3 nucleotides are TGTGCCAGTACCCGAGGGGACAGGGACAATCAGCCCCAGCATTTT. It codes for CASTRGDRDNQPQHF.

The chain employs TRBV28 and TRBJ2-3; 8 bases agree with TRBD2. This CDR3 region has 14 residues. CDR1 MDHEN and CDR2 SYDVKM come from the germline V gene. The trim removed 3 bases at V and 3 bases at J, leaving 2 bases unmatched. This CDR3 reads CASSFLAGTDTQYF. CDR3 nucleotides: TGTGCCAGCAGTTTCTTAGCGGGAACAGATACGCAGTATTTT.

In this sample, this clonotype turned up a few times. This rearrangement joins TRBV6-1 to TRBJ1-2; 7 bases are a match to TRBD1. Unmatched junction bases numbered 6, after V lost 0 bases and J lost 8 bases. From germline, CDR1 is MNHNS and CDR2 SASEGT. The CDR3 runs 14 residues. The CDR3 nucleotides read TGTGCCAGCAGTGAAGCACAGGGGAAAGAGGGCTACACCTTC. Protein product: CASSEAQGKEGYTF.

The chain's CDR3 is CASSLGGNTGELFF. The CDR3 DNA reads as TGCGCCAGCAGCTTGGGCGGTAACACCGGGGAGCTGTTTTTT. This sequence joins TRBV5-1 and TRBJ2-2; unclear D gene. The V and J ends lost 0 bases and 2 bases respectively, with 5 bases between them. The CDR3 runs 14 residues. Looked up from germline, CDR1 is SGHRS and CDR2 is YFSETQ.

The rearrangement uses TRBV5-1 and TRBJ2-5; no clear D gene. The V and J ends lost 5 bases and 1 base respectively, with 9 bases between them. Germline CDR1 reads SGHRS; CDR2 reads YFSETQ. This CDR3 region has 13 residues. The CDR3 sequence is CASRTTPQETQYF. The CDR3 DNA follows: TGCGCCAGCAGAACTACACCCCAAGAGACCCAGTACTTC. Drawing the rest from reference TRBV5-1 and TRBJ2-5, the complete variable domain is KAGVTQTPRYLIKTRGQQVTLSCSPISGHRSVSWYQQTPGQGLQFLFEYFSETQRNKGNFPGRFSGRQFSNSRSEMNVSTLELGDSALYLCASRTTPQETQYFGPGTRLLVL.

This clonotype was observed a few times. V usage is TRBV10-1 and J usage is TRBJ2-5; TRBD2 matches 10 bases. This CDR3 is built from 15 residues. J gave up 6 bases and V 4 bases, and 8 bases lay outside the gene matches. Per the germline V gene, CDR1 is WNHNN and CDR2 is SYGVQD (reference sequence). The CDR3 protein is CASSARLAGVKTQYF. CDR3 in DNA: TGCGCCAGCAGTGCGCGGCTAGCGGGAGTAAAGACCCAGTACTTC.

This clonotype was seen a few times. This chain joins TRBV5-5 and TRBJ1-1; maybe TRBD1 (5 bases). CDR1 and CDR2 from the germline V gene are SGHKS and YYEKEE (reference sequence). CDR3 length equals 14 residues. The ends were cut back, 1 base at V and 8 bases at J, with 15 bases in the middle. The CDR3 here is CASSLYSGTQEAFF. The CDR3 region has the DNA TGTGCCAGCAGCTTGTACTCCGGGACTCAGGAAGCTTTCTTT.

V is TRBV6-2 or TRBV6-3 and J is TRBJ2-5; 13 bases are shared with TRBD2. CDR3 length: 16 residues. Germline assignment: CDR1 MNHEY and CDR2 SVGEGT. Trimming took 5 bases from V and 3 from J; bases not matched to a gene: 6. CDR3 bases: TGTGCCAGCAGTCACGCCGGGACTAGCGGGGAAGAGACCCAGTACTTC. Protein: CASSHAGTSGEETQYF.

The chain has TRBV5-4 and TRBJ1-4, with D tentatively TRBD1 (6 bases). Germline CDR1 is SGHNT and CDR2 is YYREEE (reference sequence). The CDR3 is 15 amino acids. V was clipped by 4 bases and J by 2 bases, with 12 bases between them. The CDR3 sequence is CASSRGGPTNEKLFF. CDR3 nucleotides: TGTGCCAGCAGCCGGGGGGGGCCGACTAATGAAAAACTGTTTTTT. Variable domain in full (rest from reference TRBV5-4 and TRBJ1-4): ETGVTQSPTHLIKTRGQQVTLRCSSQSGHNTVSWYQQALGQGPQFIFQYYREEENGRGNFPPRFSGLQFPNYSSELNVNALELDDSALYLCASSRGGPTNEKLFFGSGTQLSVL.

This clonotype is medium-sized within its sample. The chain uses TRBV27 and TRBJ2-2; D is unresolved. V dropped 0 bases and J dropped 4 bases, with 3 bases sitting between them. Germline CDR1 and CDR2: MNHEY and SMNVEV (reference sequence). The CDR3 runs to 13 residues. In nucleotides, the CDR3 is TGTGCCAGCAGTTTATCGTCCACCGGGGAGCTGTTTTTT. Protein product: CASSLSSTGELFF.

This clonotype is categorized as medium-sized. The V gene is TRBV19, the J gene TRBJ2-5, with 9 bases that match TRBD1. V was clipped by 10 bases and J by 5 bases; unmatched bases: 8. CDR1 is LNHDA, CDR2 SQIVND, per germline (reference sequence). The CDR3 runs to 13 residues. The CDR3 nucleotides are TGTGCCACCACCGGGACAGGGTTGGAGACCCAGTACTTC. Its protein product is CATTGTGLETQYF. Variable domain in full (rest from reference TRBV19 and TRBJ2-5): DGGITQSPKYLFRKEGQNVTLSCEQNLNHDAMYWYRQDPGQGLRLIYYSQIVNDFQKGDIAEGYSVSREKKESFPLTVTSAQKNPTAFYLCATTGTGLETQYFGPGTRLLVL.

This chain uses TRBV20-1 with TRBJ1-5; D not certain. This CDR3 is built from 16 residues. The V end was cut by 0 bases, the J end by 1 base, with 13 bases between. The germline CDR1 and CDR2 sequences are DFQATT and SNEGSKA (reference sequence). This CDR3 reads CSAREFGRGSNQPQHF. The CDR3 DNA reads as TGCAGTGCTAGAGAATTCGGGCGCGGGAGCAATCAGCCCCAGCATTTT.

Sample share makes this clonotype medium-sized. This chain links TRBV6-1 with TRBJ2-3; D not resolved. This CDR3 contains 13 residues. Germline CDR1 and CDR2: MNHNS and SASEGT. The germline V and J ends were trimmed by 6 bases and 2 bases, with 9 bases remaining between them. CDR3 sequence: CASRKGVTDTQYF. In DNA, the CDR3 is TGTGCCAGCAGGAAAGGAGTCACAGATACGCAGTATTTT.

This clonotype was counted between two and nine times. The rearrangement links TRBV20-1 to TRBJ1-6; D ambiguous. CDR1 is DFQATT and CDR2 is SNEGSKA in the germline V gene (reference sequence). V shed 0 bases and J shed 7 bases, with 22 bases lying between them. The CDR3 is made up of 18 amino acids. The CDR3 reads CSARDEDLGYSVNSPLHF. The DNA for the CDR3 is TGCAGTGCTAGAGATGAGGATTTGGGCTATAGCGTCAATTCACCCCTCCACTTT.

This clonotype appeared once. The genes are TRBV6-1 and TRBJ1-1; 7 positions agree with TRBD1. Germline trimming cut 5 bases from V and 1 base from J; bases unmatched to any gene: 10. The CDR3 is made up of 16 amino acids. Germline CDR1 reads MNHNS; CDR2 reads SASEGT. The CDR3 DNA is TGTGCCAGCAGTTACTCGCATTGGGACAGGAACACTGAAGCTTTCTTT. Translation: CASSYSHWDRNTEAFF.

On this clonotype: A read error may explain this, as a much larger clone is one base away. The V and J genes are TRBV28 and TRBJ2-7, with 13 positions matching TRBD2. CDR3 length: 20 residues. Germline V lookup: CDR1 MDHEN, CDR2 SYDVKM. V shed 5 bases, J shed 4 bases, and the junction held 20 bases outside the gene matches. CDR3 sequence reads: CASSLRPGLAGEVAQYEQYF. The CDR3 DNA sequence: TGTGCCAGCAGTCTTCGACCCGGACTAGCGGGAGAGGTGGCACAATACGAGCAGTACTTC.

This CDR3 is CASRFLRANEQFF. The CDR3 DNA sequence: TGTGCCAGCAGATTCTTACGAGCCAATGAGCAGTTCTTC. The J gene is TRBJ2-1, the V gene TRBV5-8; D is undetermined. Germline-derived CDR1 and CDR2 are SGHTS and YDEGEE. The CDR3 length is 13 residues. The V end was cut by 5 bases, the J end by 6 bases, with 12 bases between.

This chain uses TRBV7-9 with TRBJ2-1, with 8 bases matching TRBD1. The end of the DNA is better explained by TRBJ2-7, so the J call may be wrong. Germline values: CDR1 SEHNR, CDR2 FQNEAQ (reference sequence). The CDR3 covers 13 residues. The CDR3 region has the DNA TGTGCCAGCAGTGAACAGGGGGGCAATGAGCAGTACTTC. It codes for CASSEQGGNEQYF.

This clonotype was seen more than once but under ten times. The chain combines TRBV7-2 with TRBJ2-6, with a tentative D call TRBD1 (5 bases). V was trimmed by 5 bases and J by 2 bases, leaving 10 bases between them. This CDR3 has 15 residues. CDR1 is SGHTA and CDR2 is FQGNSA in the germline V gene. Here the CDR3 DNA reads TGTGCCAGCAGCGCGGTGGGGCCTGGGGCCAACGTCCTGACTTTC. It encodes CASSAVGPGANVLTF.

This clonotype rates as medium-sized. V usage is TRBV29-1 and J usage is TRBJ2-4, with a tentative D call TRBD2 (5 bases). The V gene's germline CDR1 is SQVTM and CDR2 ANQGSEA. The CDR3 is made up of 13 amino acids. V gave up 7 bases and J gave up 8 bases, with 18 bases separating them. CDR3 bases: TGCAGCGCGGCGGAGTCTACCGGGGACATTCAGTACTTC. Translation: CSAAESTGDIQYF.

This clonotype is classed as medium-sized. The DNA of the CDR3 is TGTGCCAGTAGTATAGATTGGAGGGCTAGCAATGAGCAGTTCTTC. This sequence encodes CASSIDWRASNEQFF. The V call is TRBV19, the J call TRBJ2-1; D perhaps matches TRBD2 (6 bases). This CDR3 region has 15 residues. Germline V gene lookup returns CDR1 LNHDA and CDR2 SQIVND (reference sequence). The V end lost 0 bases, the J end lost 6 bases, and 12 bases lay between the germline ends.